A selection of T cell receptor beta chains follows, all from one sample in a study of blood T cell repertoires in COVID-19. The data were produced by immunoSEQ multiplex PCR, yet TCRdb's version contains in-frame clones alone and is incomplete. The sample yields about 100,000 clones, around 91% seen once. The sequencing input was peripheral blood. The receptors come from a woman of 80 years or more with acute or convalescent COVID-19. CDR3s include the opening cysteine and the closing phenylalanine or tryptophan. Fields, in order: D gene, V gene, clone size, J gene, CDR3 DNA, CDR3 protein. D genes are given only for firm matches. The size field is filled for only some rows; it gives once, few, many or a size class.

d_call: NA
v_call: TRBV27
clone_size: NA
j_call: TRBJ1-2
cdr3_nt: TGTGCCAGCAGTGGCCGTCATGGCTACACCTTC
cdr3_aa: CASSGRHGYTF

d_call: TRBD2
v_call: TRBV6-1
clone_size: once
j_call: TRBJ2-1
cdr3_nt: TGTGCCAGCAGTGCAACACGGACTAGCTGGGACAATGAGCAGTTCTTC
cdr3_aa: CASSATRTSWDNEQFF

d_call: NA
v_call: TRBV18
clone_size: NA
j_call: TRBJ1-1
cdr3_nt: TGTGCCAGCTCACCAGGGCAGGGTATAATTTTAGGCACTGAAGCTTTCTTT
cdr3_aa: CASSPGQGIILGTEAFF

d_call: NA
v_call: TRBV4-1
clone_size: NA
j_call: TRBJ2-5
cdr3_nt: TGCGCCAGCAGCCAATCCCTAGAGGGGACGGGAGTTGGAGAGACCCAGTACTTC
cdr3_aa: CASSQSLEGTGVGETQYF

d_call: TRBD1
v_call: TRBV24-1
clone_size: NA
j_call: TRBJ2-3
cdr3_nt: TGTGCCACCAGTGATCCACAGGGGGTCCCAGATACGCAGTATTTT
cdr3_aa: CATSDPQGVPDTQYF

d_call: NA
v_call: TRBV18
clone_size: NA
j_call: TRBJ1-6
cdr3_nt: TGTGCCAGCTCACCAGGGAGGGCACCTAATTCACCCCTCCACTTT
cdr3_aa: CASSPGRAPNSPLHF

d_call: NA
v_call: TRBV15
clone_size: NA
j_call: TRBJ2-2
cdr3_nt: TGTGCCACCAGCAGAGATGAGGTCCCTGCCGGGAACACCGGGGAGCTGTTTTTT
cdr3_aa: CATSRDEVPAGNTGELFF

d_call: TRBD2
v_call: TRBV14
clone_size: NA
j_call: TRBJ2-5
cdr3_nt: TGTGCCAGCAGCAGACGGGACTACGAGACCCAGTACTTC
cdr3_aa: CASSRRDYETQYF

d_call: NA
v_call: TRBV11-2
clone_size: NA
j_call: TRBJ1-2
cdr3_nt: TGTGCCAGCAGCCCTCAGGGCGGAGTTGGCTACACCTTC
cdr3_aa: CASSPQGGVGYTF

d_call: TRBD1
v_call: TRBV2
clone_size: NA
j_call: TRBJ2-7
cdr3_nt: TGTGCCAGCACCCCGGGACAGGGAACCTACGAGCAGTACTTC
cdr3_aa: CASTPGQGTYEQYF

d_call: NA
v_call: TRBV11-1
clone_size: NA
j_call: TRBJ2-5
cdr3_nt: TGTGCCAGCAGCTTAGAGGCCGGCGGCCAGTACTTC
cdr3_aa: CASSLEAGGQYF

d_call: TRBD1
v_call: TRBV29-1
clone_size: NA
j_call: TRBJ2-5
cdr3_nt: TGCAGCGCTAGGGACAGGGGATTTGGGGAGACCCAGTACTTC
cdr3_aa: CSARDRGFGETQYF

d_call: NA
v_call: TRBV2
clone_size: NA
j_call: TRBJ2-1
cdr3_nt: TGTGCCAGCAGAGCGTCTAGGTCGAGCTCCTACAATGAGCAGTTCTTC
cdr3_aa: CASRASRSSSYNEQFF

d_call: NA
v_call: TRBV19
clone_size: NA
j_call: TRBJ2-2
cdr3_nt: TGTGCCAGTAGTATAAAGGGGATTGGGACCGGGGAGCTGTTTTTT
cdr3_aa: CASSIKGIGTGELFF

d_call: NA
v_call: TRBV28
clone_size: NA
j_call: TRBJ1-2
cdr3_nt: TGTGCCAGCAGTTCAGGGCCTAACTATGGCTACACCTTC
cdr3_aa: CASSSGPNYGYTF

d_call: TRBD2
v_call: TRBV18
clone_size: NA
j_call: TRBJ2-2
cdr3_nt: TGTGCCAGCTCGGGACTAGCGGGGGATCCCGGGGAGCTGTTTTTT
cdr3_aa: CASSGLAGDPGELFF

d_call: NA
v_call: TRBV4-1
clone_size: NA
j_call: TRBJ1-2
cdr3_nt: TGCGCCAGCAGCCAAGATTTGAGACGGGATGGCTACACCTTC
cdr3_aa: CASSQDLRRDGYTF

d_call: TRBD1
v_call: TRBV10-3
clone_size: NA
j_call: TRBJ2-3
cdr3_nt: TGTGCCATCAGCCCAAAAACGACAGGGGGAAGCACAGATACGCAGTATTTT
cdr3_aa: CAISPKTTGGSTDTQYF

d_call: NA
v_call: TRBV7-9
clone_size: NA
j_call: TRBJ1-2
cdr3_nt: TGTGCCAGCAGCTTAGCAGGGAGGAATGGCTACACCTTC
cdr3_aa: CASSLAGRNGYTF

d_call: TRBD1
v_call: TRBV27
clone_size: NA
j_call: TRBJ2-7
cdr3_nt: TGTGCCAGCAGTTTATCTGCCCATCCGGACAGGGGGCGCGAGCAGTACTTC
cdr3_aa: CASSLSAHPDRGREQYF

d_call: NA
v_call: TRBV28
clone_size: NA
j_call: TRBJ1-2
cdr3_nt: TGTGCCAGCAGTTTGGGTACAGGGCCAAGGTATGGCTACACCTTC
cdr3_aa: CASSLGTGPRYGYTF

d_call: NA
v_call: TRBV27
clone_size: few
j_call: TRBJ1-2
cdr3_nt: TGTGCCAGCAGTTTTGGTGGGGGGTATGGCTACACCTTC
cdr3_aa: CASSFGGGYGYTF

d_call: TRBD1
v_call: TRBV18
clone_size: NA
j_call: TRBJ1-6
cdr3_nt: TGTGCCAGCTCACCCCAGGCAGGGGGTAATTCACCCCTCCACTTT
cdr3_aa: CASSPQAGGNSPLHF

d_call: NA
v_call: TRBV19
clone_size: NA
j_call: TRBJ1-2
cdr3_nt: TGTGCCAGTAGTCAGAACTATGGCTACACCTTC
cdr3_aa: CASSQNYGYTF

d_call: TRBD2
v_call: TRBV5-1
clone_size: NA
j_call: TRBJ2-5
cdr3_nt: TGCGCCAGCAGCTCTCAAGGCGGGGGGTGGTCCCAAGAGACCCAGTACTTC
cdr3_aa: CASSSQGGGWSQETQYF

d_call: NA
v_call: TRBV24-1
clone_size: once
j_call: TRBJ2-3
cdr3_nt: TGTGCCACCAGTGATCCGTCTTTGCAGGGTACAGATACGCAGTATTTT
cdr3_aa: CATSDPSLQGTDTQYF

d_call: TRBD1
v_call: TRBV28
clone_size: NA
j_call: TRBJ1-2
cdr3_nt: TGTGCCAGCAGTCCCCGAAGGGGGCGAGACTATGGCTACACCTTC
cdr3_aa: CASSPRRGRDYGYTF

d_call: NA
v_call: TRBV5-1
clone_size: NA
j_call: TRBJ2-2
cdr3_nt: TGCGCCAGCCGTACGGATGGGGCCTCGAACACCGGGGAGCTGTTTTTT
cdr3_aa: CASRTDGASNTGELFF

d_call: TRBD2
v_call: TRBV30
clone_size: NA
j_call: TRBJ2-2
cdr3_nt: TGTGCCTGGAGTGAGGGACTAGCGGGGGGTTGGACCGGGGAGCTGTTTTTT
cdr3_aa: CAWSEGLAGGWTGELFF

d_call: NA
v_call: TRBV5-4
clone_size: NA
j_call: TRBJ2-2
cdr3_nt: TGTGCCAGCAGCTTGGCCCGGGGCAGGGGAACCGGGGAGCTGTTTTTT
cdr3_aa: CASSLARGRGTGELFF

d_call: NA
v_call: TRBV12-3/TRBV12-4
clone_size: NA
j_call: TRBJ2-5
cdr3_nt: TGTGCCAGCACCTGGGGGAGGGAGACCCAGTACTTC
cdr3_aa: CASTWGRETQYF